This T cell receptor beta chain was observed in a study of low-dose radiotherapy and immunotherapy resistance in tumors. For the study at large: Cohort 1 received 0.5 Gy per fraction every 2 weeks, totaling 6.5 Gy. Intravenous nivolumab 240 mg every two weeks plus ipilimumab 1 mg/kg every six weeks was given to patients. On cycle 1 day 1, patients started four cycles of oral aspirin 300 mg daily.

Time point described: before trial treatment. In this sample, this clonotype turned up many times. First-strand cDNA used TRAV- and TRBV-specific primers, covering alpha and beta chains. TCRs underwent roughly 19 PCR cycles of amplification with a constant-region primer and V-primer adapter. mRNA, once isolated, was amplified by in vitro transcription. TCRdb passed the reads through MiXCR, listing each CDR3 protein once. The sample has more than 50,000 distinct CDR3 sequences; 20% to 25% are singletons. The CDR3 is made up of 16 amino acids. Germline CDR1 and CDR2: MNHNY and SVGAGI (reference sequence). Deletions cut 1 base from V and 0 bases from J, with 12 bases between.

The chain recombines TRBV6-6 with TRBJ1-1; D gene uncertain. The origin of this receptor is a male donor with prostate cancer. The sequencing here drew on PBMCs, taken before treatment. CDR3 coding DNA: TGTGCCAGCAGTTACTTGGCTCAGGTCGTGAACACTGAAGCTTTCTTT. It translates to CASSYLAQVVNTEAFF.